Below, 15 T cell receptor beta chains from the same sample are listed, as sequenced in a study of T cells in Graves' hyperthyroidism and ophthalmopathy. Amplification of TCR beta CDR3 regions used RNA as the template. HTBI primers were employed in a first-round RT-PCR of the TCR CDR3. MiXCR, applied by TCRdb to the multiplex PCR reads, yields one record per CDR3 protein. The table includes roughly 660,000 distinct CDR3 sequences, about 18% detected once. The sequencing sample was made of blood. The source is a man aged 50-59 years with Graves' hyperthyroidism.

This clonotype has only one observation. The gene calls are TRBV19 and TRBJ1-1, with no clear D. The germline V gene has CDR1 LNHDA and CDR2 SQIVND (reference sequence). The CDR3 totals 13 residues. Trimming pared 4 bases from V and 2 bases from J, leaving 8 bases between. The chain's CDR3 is CASSTVLNTEAFF. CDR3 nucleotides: TGTGCCAGTAGTACAGTCCTTAACACTGAAGCTTTCTTT.

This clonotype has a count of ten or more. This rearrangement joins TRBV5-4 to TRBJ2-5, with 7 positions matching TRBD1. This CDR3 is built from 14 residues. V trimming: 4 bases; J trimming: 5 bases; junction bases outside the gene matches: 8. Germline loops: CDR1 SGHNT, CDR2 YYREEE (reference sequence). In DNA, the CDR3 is TGTGCCAGCAGCACCACAGGGGTGGGGGAGACCCAGTACTTC. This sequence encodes CASSTTGVGETQYF.

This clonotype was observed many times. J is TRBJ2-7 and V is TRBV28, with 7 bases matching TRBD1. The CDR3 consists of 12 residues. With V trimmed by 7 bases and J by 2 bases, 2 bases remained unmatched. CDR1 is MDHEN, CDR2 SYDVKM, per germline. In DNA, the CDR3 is TGTGCCAGCACCGGGACAGCCTACGAGCAGTACTTC. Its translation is CASTGTAYEQYF. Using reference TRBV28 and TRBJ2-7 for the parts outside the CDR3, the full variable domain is DVKVTQSSRYLVKRTGEKVFLECVQDMDHENMFWYRQDPGLGLRLIYFSYDVKMKEKGDIPEGYSVSREKKERFSLILESASTNQTSMYLCASTGTAYEQYFGPGTRLTVT.

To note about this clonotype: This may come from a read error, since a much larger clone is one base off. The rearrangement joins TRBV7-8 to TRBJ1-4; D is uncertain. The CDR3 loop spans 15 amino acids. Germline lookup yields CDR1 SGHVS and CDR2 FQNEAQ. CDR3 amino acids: CASSSRTALSEKLLF. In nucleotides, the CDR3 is TGTGCCAGCAGCTCCCGGACGGCCCTTTCTGAAAAACTGCTTTTT.

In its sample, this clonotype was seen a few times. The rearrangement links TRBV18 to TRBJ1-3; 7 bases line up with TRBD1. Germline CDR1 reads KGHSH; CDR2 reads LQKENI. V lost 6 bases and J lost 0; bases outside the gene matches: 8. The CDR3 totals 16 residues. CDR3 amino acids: CASSVNRGSSGNTIYF. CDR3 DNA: TGTGCCAGCTCGGTGAACAGGGGCTCCTCTGGAAACACCATATATTTT.

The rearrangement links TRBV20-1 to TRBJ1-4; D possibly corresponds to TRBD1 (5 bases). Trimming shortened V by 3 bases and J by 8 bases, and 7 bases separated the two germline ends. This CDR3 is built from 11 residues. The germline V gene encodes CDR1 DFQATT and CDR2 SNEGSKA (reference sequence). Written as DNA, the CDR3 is TGCAGTGCTAGTCGGGGGGAAAAACTGTTTTTT. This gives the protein CSASRGEKLFF.

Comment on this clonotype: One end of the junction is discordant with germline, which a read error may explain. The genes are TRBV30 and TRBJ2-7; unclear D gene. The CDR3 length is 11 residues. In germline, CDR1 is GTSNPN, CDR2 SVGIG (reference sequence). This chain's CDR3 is CARSAYYEQYF. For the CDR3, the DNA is TGTGCCAGGAGCGCTTACTACGAGCAGTACTTC.

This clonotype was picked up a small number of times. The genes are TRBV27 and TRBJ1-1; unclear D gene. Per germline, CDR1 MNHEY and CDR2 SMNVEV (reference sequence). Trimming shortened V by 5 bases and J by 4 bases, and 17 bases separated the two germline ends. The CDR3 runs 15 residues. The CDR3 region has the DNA TGTGCCAGCAGTCTGGATCAGTTGAGGTTCACTGAAGCTTTCTTT. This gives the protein CASSLDQLRFTEAFF.

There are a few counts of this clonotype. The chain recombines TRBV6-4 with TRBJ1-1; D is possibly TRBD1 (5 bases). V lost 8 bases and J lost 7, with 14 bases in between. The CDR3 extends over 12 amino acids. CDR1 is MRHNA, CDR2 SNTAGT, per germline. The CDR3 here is CASGHGGFEAFF. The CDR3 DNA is TGTGCCAGCGGTCATGGGGGGTTTGAAGCTTTCTTT.

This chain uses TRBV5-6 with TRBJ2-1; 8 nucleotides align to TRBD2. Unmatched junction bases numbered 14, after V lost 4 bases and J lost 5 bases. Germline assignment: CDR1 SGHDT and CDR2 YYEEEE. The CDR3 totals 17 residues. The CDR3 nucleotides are TGTGCCAGCAGCCTCCGGTCCGCGGGAGGCCCCCACAATGAGCAGTTCTTC. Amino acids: CASSLRSAGGPHNEQFF.

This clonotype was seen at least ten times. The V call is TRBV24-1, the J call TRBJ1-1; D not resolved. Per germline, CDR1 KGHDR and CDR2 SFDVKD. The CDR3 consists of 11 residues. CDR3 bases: TGTGATCAGCTCTCTACGCCTGAAGCTTTCTTT. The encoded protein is CDQLSTPEAFF.

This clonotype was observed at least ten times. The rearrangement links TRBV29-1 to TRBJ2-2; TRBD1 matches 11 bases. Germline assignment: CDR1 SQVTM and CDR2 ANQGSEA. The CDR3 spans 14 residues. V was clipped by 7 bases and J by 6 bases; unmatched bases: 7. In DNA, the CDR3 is TGCAGCGCCTACCCGGGACAGGGGGCCGGGGAGCTGTTTTTT. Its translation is CSAYPGQGAGELFF.

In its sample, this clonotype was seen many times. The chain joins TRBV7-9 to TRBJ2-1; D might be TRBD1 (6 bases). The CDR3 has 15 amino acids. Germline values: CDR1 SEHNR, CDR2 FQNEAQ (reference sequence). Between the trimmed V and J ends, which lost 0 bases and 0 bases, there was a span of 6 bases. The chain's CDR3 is CASSLADSSYNEQFF. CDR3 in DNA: TGTGCCAGCAGCTTAGCGGACAGCTCCTACAATGAGCAGTTCTTC.

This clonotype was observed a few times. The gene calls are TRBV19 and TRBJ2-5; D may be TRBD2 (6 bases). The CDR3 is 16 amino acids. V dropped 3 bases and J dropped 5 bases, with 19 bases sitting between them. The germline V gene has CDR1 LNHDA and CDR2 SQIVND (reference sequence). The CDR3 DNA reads TGTGCCAGTAGTATCCGCGGTTCCGGGAGTGGGGAGACCCAGTACTTC. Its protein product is CASSIRGSGSGETQYF.

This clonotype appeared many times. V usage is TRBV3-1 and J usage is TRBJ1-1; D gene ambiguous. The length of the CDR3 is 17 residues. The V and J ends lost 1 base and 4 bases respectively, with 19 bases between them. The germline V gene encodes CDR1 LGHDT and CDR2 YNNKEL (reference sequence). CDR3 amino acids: CASSQVFKGGVGTEAFF. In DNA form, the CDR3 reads TGTGCCAGCAGCCAAGTTTTCAAGGGCGGTGTTGGCACTGAAGCTTTCTTT.